This is a list of T cell receptor beta chains from one sample in a study of blood T cell repertoires in COVID-19. Repertoires were generated with immunoSEQ multiplex PCR, while TCRdb's copy carries only in-frame clones and drops some. The profile shows a few hundred thousand clones, about 86% of them singletons. Input material: PBMCs or T cells enriched from blood (not recorded which). These receptors originate from a woman aged 30 to 39 who had been exposed to COVID-19. CDR3s leave out the opening cysteine and the closing phenylalanine or tryptophan. Each record gives: D gene, J gene, CDR3 length, V gene, CDR3 protein. A D gene is named only where the DNA matches it firmly.

>-|TRBJ1-4|8|TRBV5-4
GDSEEKLF
>-|TRBJ2-7|13|TRBV7-4
ASSLARVVTYEQY
>TRBD2|TRBJ2-1|13|TRBV6-2/TRBV6-3
ASSYFGGAYNEQF
>TRBD1|TRBJ1-4|12|TRBV9
ASSVKQGGEKLF
>-|TRBJ1-2|9|TRBV29-1
SVGGTYGYT
>-|TRBJ1-4|13|TRBV4-1
ASSQEQAPYEKLF
>-|TRBJ2-3|9|TRBV25-1
ASGGLDTQY
>-|TRBJ1-4|13|TRBV25-1
ASSDVGSEDEKLF
>-|TRBJ1-1|11|TRBV12-3/TRBV12-4
ASGRGGNTEAF
>TRBD1|TRBJ1-5|13|TRBV19
ASSILGRGHQPQH
>-|TRBJ1-1|13|TRBV10-1
ASSEGQAINTEAF
>-|TRBJ2-1|10|TRBV11-3
ASSQGGGQQF
>-|TRBJ1-2|11|TRBV11-3
ASSPRRGEGYT
>TRBD1|TRBJ1-3|13|TRBV27
ASQGQGYSGNTIY
>TRBD2|TRBJ2-1|14|TRBV11-2
ASSLGGGVSYNEQF
>-|TRBJ1-5|13|TRBV30
AWSLGQTSNQPQH
>TRBD1|TRBJ1-4|14|TRBV5-1
ASSLVRGRGNLKLF
>-|TRBJ1-1|10|TRBV7-6
ASSLDGREAF
>TRBD1|TRBJ1-2|11|TRBV14
ASSGGTAYGYT
>-|TRBJ2-4|13|TRBV9
ASSVSGGAKNIQY
>-|TRBJ2-1|17|TRBV5-6
ASSLARRWQASSYNEQF
>TRBD1|TRBJ1-2|12|TRBV19
ASKIQGQGAGYT
>-|TRBJ1-4|9|TRBV19
ASRKTEKLF
>-|TRBJ2-4|12|TRBV10-3
AISKTVSKNIQY
>TRBD2|TRBJ2-2|14|TRBV9
ASSDRTSGVTGELF
>-|TRBJ2-4|13|TRBV6-5
ASSMVGAAKNIQY
>TRBD2|TRBJ2-1|16|TRBV9
ASSVGLLAGGTYNEQF